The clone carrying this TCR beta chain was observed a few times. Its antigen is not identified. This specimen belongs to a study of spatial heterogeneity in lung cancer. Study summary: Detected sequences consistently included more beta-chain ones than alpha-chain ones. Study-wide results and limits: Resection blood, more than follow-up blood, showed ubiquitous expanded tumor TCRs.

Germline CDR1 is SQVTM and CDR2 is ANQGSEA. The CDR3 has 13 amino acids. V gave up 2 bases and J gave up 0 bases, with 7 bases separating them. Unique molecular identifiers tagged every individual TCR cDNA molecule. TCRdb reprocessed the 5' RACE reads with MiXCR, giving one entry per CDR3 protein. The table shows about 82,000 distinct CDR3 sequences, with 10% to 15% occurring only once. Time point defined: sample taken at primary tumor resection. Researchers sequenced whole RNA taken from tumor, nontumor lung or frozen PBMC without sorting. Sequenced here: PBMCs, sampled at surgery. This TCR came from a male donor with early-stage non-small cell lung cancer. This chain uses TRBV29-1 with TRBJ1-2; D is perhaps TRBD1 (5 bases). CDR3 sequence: CSVERQTNYGYTF. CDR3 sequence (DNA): TGCAGCGTTGAAAGACAGACTAACTATGGCTACACCTTC.